A single sample gave rise to the 5 T cell receptor beta chains below, sequenced in a study of blood T cell repertoires in COVID-19. Produced via immunoSEQ multiplex PCR; TCRdb's table is partial and in-frame only. The data hold 110,000 to 150,000 clones, with around 91% observed a single time. The sequencing sample was made of peripheral blood. The source is a woman aged 60-75 years with active COVID-19.

This clone was seen just once. The rearrangement joins TRBV4-2 to TRBJ2-1; D ambiguous. V lost 5 bases and J 4 bases, leaving 9 bases between the germline ends. The CDR3 length is 13 residues. Germline loops: CDR1 LGHNA, CDR2 YNFKEQ. CDR3 in DNA: TGTGCCAGCAGCGATCGACAATACAATGAGCAGTTCTTC. As protein: CASSDRQYNEQFF.

V and J are TRBV9 and TRBJ2-7, with 10 bases that match TRBD2. J was trimmed by 2 bases and V by 0 bases; bases with no gene match: 5. The CDR3 runs to 16 residues. Germline V gives CDR1 SGDLS, CDR2 YYNGEE. The CDR3 loop is CASSVGLGTSAYEQYF. The CDR3, as DNA: TGTGCCAGCAGCGTAGGGTTGGGGACTAGCGCCTACGAGCAGTACTTC.

This clone was picked up one time. The chain joins TRBV18 to TRBJ1-2, with 7 bases that match TRBD1. The CDR3 runs 15 residues. Losses at the gene ends were 0 bases for V and 2 bases for J; bases not matched to a gene: 3. Germline V gene sequence: CDR1 KGHSH, CDR2 LQKENI. CDR3 DNA sequence: TGTGCCAGCTCACCACCGAACAGGGGCAACTATGGCTACACCTTC. Translating gives CASSPPNRGNYGYTF.

This clone has a handful of counts. The V gene is TRBV7-6, the J gene TRBJ2-7, with 7 bases lining up with TRBD1. Unmatched junction bases numbered 9, after V lost 1 base and J lost 3 bases. CDR1 and CDR2 (germline): SGHVS, FNYEAQ. CDR3 length equals 16 residues. The DNA for the CDR3 is TGTGCCAGCAGCTTAGGTCCGGAGGCAGGGGGCTACGAGCAGTACTTC. It specifies CASSLGPEAGGYEQYF. Full variable domain (missing parts from reference TRBV7-6 and TRBJ2-7): GAGVSQSPRYKVTKRGQDVALRCDPISGHVSLYWYRQALGQGPEFLTYFNYEAQQDKSGLPNDRFSAERPEGSISTLTIQRTEQRDSAMYRCASSLGPEAGGYEQYFGPGTRLTVT.

J is TRBJ1-5 and V is TRBV11-2; maybe TRBD1 (5 bases). Trimming cost V 5 bases and J 10 bases, with 15 bases left between them. The CDR3 contains 13 residues. CDR1 SGHAT and CDR2 FQNNGV come from the germline V gene. The CDR3 region is CASSPDGATPQHF. The CDR3 nucleotides read TGTGCCAGCAGCCCGGATGGGGCGACCCCCCAGCATTTT.